The TCR beta chain under discussion was sequenced for a study of CD8+ T cells in alopecia areata. In the study overall: Those patients who were treated received oral tofacitinib, which was given at 5 to 10 mg twice daily for moderate-to-severe alopecia areata. Tofacitinib administration persisted for 6 to 18 months, succeeded by 6 months off drug. The study's findings and limits: Under tofacitinib, numerous expanded lesional clonotypes remained detectable in scalp and blood.

Investigators isolated RNA and reverse transcribed it into cDNA to act as the sequencing template. The protocol was immunoSEQ multiplex PCR, while the TCRdb copy is restricted to in-frame clones and leaves out a portion. Among around 290,000 clones listed, roughly 50% were seen once. Remarks on this clone: Its antigen remains unidentified.

Described treatment: oral pan-JAK inhibitor, 5-10 mg twice daily. Germline CDR1 is SGHVS and CDR2 is FNYEAQ. Trimming removed 1 base from V and 1 base from J, with 7 bases in between. There are 14 residues in the CDR3. The clonotype originates from a human donor with alopecia areata. The source material was CD4+ T cells sorted from blood, sampled at week 24, from a patient treated with tofacitinib. This chain uses TRBV7-6 with TRBJ1-1; D remains unclear. CDR3: CASSLVDKNTEAFF. In nucleotides, the CDR3 is TGTGCCAGCAGCTTAGTAGACAAGAACACTGAAGCTTTCTTT.